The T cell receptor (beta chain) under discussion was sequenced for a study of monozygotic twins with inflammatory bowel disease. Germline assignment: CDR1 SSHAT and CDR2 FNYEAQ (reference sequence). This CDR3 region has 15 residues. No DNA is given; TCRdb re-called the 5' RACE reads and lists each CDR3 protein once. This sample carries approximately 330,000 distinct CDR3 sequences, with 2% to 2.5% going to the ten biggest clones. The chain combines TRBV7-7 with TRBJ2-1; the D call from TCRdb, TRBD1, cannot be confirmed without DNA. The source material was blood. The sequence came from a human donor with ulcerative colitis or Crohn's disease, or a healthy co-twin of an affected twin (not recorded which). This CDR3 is CASSLGPYGNNEQFF. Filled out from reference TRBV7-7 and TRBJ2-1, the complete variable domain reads GAGVSQSPRYKVTKRGQDVTLRCDPISSHATLYWYQQALGQGPEFLTYFNYEAQPDKSGLPSDRFSAERPEGSISTLTIQRTEQRDSAMYRCASSLGPYGNNEQFFGPGTRLTVL.